A single sample gave rise to the 10 T cell receptor beta chains below, sequenced in a study of neurological immune-mediated disorders. Each CDR3 protein gets one entry after TCRdb re-called the 5' RACE reads with MiXCR. The table shows about 48,000 distinct CDR3 sequences, with roughly 24% occurring only once. The sequenced sample was PBMCs. All receptors come from a woman in her 70s in good health.

This clonotype was detected only a few times. The chain uses TRBV30 and TRBJ2-7, with unresolved D. From germline, CDR1 is GTSNPN and CDR2 SVGIG (reference sequence). The CDR3 covers 12 residues. V lost 2 bases and J 5 bases, leaving 10 bases between the germline ends. The CDR3 bases are TGTGCCTGGAGTTTCACACGGGACGAGCAGTACTTC. Its protein product is CAWSFTRDEQYF.

This clonotype was detected many times. The CDR3 DNA reads TGTGCCACCAGCAGAGGGGGGACAGGGCACTCCTACGAGCAGTACTTC. It specifies CATSRGGTGHSYEQYF. V is TRBV15 and J is TRBJ2-7; 9 bases line up with TRBD1. Germline values: CDR1 LNHNV, CDR2 YYDKDF (reference sequence). This CDR3 spans 16 amino acids. V gave up 1 base and J gave up 0 bases; unmatched junction bases: 4.

This clonotype was detected many times. V usage is TRBV5-1 and J usage is TRBJ2-1; 7 bases fit TRBD2. Germline V gives CDR1 SGHRS, CDR2 YFSETQ. V lost 0 bases to trimming and J lost 2 bases; unmatched junction nucleotides: 2. The CDR3 has 15 amino acids. The CDR3 loop reads CASSLAGGTYNEQFF. The CDR3 DNA is TGCGCCAGCAGCTTGGCCGGGGGGACCTACAATGAGCAGTTCTTC.

The chain combines TRBV20-1 with TRBJ2-3; D perhaps matches TRBD2 (6 bases). This CDR3 has 13 amino acids. Trimming left V 5 bases short and J 2 bases short, with 11 bases between. Looked up from germline, CDR1 is DFQATT and CDR2 is SNEGSKA (reference sequence). Here the CDR3 reads CSAPGLFTDTQYF. CDR3 DNA sequence: TGCAGTGCTCCTGGACTATTCACAGATACGCAGTATTTT.

This clonotype was seen many times. This chain links TRBV12-3 or TRBV12-4 with TRBJ1-4, with D unclear. The germline V and J ends were trimmed by 6 bases and 0 bases, with 8 bases remaining between them. The CDR3 loop spans 14 amino acids. The CDR3 protein is CASSPTTTNEKLFF. The DNA for the CDR3 is TGTGCCAGCAGCCCGACAACAACTAATGAAAAACTGTTTTTT.

This clonotype was counted many times. The rearrangement joins TRBV12-3 or TRBV12-4 to TRBJ2-4; TRBD2 matches 12 bases. Trimming took 3 bases from V and 9 from J; bases not matched to a gene: 6. The CDR3 runs 15 residues. CDR3 nucleotide sequence: TGTGCCAGCAGTTTTACGACTAGCGGGAGTAGCATTCAGTACTTC. It is translated as CASSFTTSGSSIQYF.

Many counts were recorded for this clonotype. The chain recombines TRBV14 with TRBJ2-1; 7 positions match TRBD2. The V gene end was trimmed by 3 bases and the J gene end by 9 bases; junction bases not matched to a gene: 11. Germline CDR1 and CDR2: SGHDN and FVKESK. This CDR3 comprises 15 residues. The DNA for the CDR3 is TGTGCCAGCAGCCAGGACTCCGGGACTACCCCTGAGCAGTTCTTC. This encodes CASSQDSGTTPEQFF.

This clonotype was counted only a few times. The chain joins TRBV2 to TRBJ1-2; no definite D call. Trimming removed 5 bases at V and 8 bases at J, with 15 bases between. Germline lookup yields CDR1 SNHLY and CDR2 FYNNEI. The CDR3 has 13 residues. In DNA, the CDR3 is TGTGCCAGCAGTTACGACCGGGAGATAGGCTACACCTTC. Protein product: CASSYDREIGYTF.

This clonotype has a count of ten or more. This chain uses TRBV20-1 with TRBJ2-7; D may be TRBD1 or TRBD2 (5 bases each). The ends were cut back, 6 bases at V and 0 bases at J, with 15 bases in the middle. Per the germline V gene, CDR1 is DFQATT and CDR2 is SNEGSKA (reference sequence). CDR3 length: 14 residues. The CDR3 DNA sequence: TGCAGTGCCGCTCCTGGGGACCGCTCCTACGAGCAGTACTTC. This sequence encodes CSAAPGDRSYEQYF.

This clonotype was seen repeatedly, ten times or more. This chain links TRBV5-1 with TRBJ2-2; D possibly corresponds to TRBD1 (6 bases). V was pared by 0 bases and J by 1 base, with 13 bases between. The CDR3 is 17 residues long. In germline, CDR1 is SGHRS, CDR2 YFSETQ. The CDR3 sequence: CASSLETGVVNTGELFF. For the CDR3, the DNA is TGCGCCAGCAGCTTGGAGACAGGAGTAGTGAACACCGGGGAGCTGTTTTTT.